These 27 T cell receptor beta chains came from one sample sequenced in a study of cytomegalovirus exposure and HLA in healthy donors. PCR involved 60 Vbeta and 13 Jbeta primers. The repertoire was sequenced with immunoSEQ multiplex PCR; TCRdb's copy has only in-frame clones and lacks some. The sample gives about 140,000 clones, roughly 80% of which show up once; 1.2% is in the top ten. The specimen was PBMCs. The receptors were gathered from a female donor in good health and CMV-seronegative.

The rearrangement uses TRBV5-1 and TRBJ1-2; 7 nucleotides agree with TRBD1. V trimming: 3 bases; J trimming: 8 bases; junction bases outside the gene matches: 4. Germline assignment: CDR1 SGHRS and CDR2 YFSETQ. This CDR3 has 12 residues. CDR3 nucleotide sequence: TGCGCCAGCAGCTCGACAGGGTTGGGCTACACCTTC. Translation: CASSSTGLGYTF.

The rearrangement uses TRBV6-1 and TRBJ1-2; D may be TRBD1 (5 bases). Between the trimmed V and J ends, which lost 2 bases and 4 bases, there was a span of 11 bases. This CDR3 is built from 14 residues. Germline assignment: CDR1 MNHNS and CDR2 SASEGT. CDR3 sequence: CASSEKATVYGYTF. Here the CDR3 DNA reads TGTGCCAGCAGTGAAAAAGCGACAGTCTATGGCTACACCTTC.

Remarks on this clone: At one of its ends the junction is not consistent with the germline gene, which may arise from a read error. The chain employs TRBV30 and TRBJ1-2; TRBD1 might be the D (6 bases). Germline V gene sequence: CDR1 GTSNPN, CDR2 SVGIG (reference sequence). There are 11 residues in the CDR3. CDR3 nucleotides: TGTGCCTGGAGTGTATTAGGGGACAACTCCTTC. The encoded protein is CAWSVLGDNSF. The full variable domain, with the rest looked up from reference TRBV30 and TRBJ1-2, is SQTIHQWPATLVQPVGSPLSLECTVEGTSNPNLYWYRQAAGRGLQLLFYSVGIGQISSEVPQNLSASRPQDRQFILSSKKLLLSDSGFYLCAWSVLGDNSFGSGTRLTVV.

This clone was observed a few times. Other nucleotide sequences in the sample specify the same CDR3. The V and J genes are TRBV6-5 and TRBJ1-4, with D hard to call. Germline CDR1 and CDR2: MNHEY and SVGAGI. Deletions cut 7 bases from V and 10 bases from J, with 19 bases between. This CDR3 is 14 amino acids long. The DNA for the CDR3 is TGTGCCAGCACCCTAAAGGGAGGTTGGGGAAAACTGTTTTTT. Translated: CASTLKGGWGKLFF.

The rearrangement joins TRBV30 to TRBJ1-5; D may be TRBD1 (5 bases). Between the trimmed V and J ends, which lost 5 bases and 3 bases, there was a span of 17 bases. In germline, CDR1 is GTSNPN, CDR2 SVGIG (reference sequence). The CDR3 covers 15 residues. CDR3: CAWALPGGDNQPQHF. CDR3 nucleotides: TGTGCCTGGGCACTCCCGGGAGGGGACAATCAGCCCCAGCATTTT.

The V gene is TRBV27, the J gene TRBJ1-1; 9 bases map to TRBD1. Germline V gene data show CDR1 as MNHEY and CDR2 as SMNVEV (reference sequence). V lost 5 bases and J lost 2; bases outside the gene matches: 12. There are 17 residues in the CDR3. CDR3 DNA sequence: TGTGCCAGCAGTCCCCTCGGGACAGGGTCCCCTAACACTGAAGCTTTCTTT. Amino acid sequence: CASSPLGTGSPNTEAFF.

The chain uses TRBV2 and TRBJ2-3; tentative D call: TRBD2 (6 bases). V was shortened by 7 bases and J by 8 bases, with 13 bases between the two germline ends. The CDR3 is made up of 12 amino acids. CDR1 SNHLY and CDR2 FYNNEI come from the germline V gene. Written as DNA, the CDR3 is TGTGCCAGCACCCCCGGGGGACTTACGCAGTATTTT. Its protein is CASTPGGLTQYF.

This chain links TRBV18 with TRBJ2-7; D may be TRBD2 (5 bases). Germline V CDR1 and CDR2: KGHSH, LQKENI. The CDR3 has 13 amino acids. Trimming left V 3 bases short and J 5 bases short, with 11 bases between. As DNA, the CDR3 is TGTGCCAGCTCACCGGGAGACACCAACGAGCAGTACTTC. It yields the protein CASSPGDTNEQYF.

CDR3 residues: CASSLAGRLAEAFF. Written as DNA, the CDR3 is TGTGCCAGCAGCTTAGCAGGCAGGCTGGCTGAAGCTTTCTTT. The chain employs TRBV7-8 and TRBJ1-1, with no clear D. This CDR3 has 14 residues. V was cut by 0 bases and J by 6 bases, with 11 bases left in between. Germline CDR1 SGHVS, CDR2 FQNEAQ.

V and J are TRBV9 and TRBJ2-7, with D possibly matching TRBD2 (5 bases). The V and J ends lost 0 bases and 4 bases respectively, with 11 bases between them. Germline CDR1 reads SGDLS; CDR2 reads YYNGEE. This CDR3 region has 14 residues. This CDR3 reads CASSVEGGPYEQYF. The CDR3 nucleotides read TGTGCCAGCAGCGTAGAGGGCGGGCCTTACGAGCAGTACTTC.

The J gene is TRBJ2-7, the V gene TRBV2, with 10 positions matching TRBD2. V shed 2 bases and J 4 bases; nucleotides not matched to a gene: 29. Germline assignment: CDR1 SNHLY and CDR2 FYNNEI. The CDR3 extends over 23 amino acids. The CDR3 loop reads CASSEPVMSPEVGLAEFRYEQYF. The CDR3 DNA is TGTGCCAGCAGTGAACCCGTGATGAGTCCAGAGGTAGGACTAGCGGAATTTCGTTACGAGCAGTACTTC.

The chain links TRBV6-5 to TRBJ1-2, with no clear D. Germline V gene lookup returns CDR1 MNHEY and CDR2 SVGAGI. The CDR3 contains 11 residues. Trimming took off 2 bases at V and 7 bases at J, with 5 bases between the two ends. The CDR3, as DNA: TGTGCCAGCAGTTACCCGGGTGGCTACACCTTC. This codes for CASSYPGGYTF.

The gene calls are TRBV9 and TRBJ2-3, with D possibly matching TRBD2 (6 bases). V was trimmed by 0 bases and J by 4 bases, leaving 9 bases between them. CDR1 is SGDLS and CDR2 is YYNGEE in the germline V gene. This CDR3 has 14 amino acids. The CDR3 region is CASSVVSGADTQYF. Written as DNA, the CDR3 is TGTGCCAGCAGCGTAGTTTCGGGGGCAGATACGCAGTATTTT.

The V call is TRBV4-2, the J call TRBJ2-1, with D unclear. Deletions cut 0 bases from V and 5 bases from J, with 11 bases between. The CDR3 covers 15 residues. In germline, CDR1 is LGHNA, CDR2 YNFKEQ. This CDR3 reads CASSQDGLENNEQFF. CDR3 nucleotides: TGTGCCAGCAGCCAAGATGGTCTAGAGAACAATGAGCAGTTCTTC.

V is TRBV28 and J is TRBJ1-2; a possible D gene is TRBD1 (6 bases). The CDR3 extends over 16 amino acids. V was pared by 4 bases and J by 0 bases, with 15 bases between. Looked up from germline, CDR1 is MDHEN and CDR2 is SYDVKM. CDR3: CASSSPDRRANYGYTF. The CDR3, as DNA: TGTGCCAGCAGTTCCCCCGACAGGCGAGCTAACTATGGCTACACCTTC.

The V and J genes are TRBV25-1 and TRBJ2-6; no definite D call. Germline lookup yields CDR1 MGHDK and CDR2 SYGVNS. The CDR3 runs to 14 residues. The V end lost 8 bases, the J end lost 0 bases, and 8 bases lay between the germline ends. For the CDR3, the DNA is TGTGCCAGCGCACACCGCTCTGGGGCCAACGTCCTGACTTTC. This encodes CASAHRSGANVLTF.

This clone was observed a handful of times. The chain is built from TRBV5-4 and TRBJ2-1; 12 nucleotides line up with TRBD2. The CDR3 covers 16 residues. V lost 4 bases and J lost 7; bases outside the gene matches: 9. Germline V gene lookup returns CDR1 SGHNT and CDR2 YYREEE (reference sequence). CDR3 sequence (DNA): TGTGCCAGCAGCGGTCGACTAGCGGGAGTAAAAAATGAGCAGTTCTTC. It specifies CASSGRLAGVKNEQFF.

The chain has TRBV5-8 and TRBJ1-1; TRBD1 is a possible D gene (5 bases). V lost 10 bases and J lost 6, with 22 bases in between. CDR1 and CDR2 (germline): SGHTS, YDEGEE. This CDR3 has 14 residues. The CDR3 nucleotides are TGTGCCGGTTCCCTCGGGACCCGGGAGGCTGAAGCTTTCTTT. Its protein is CAGSLGTREAEAFF.

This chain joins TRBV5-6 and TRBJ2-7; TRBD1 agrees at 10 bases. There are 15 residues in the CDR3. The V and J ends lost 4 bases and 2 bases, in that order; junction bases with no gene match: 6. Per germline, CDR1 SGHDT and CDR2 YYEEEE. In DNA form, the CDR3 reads TGTGCCAGCAGCCCGCGGACAGGGGGGCCCTACGAGCAGTACTTC. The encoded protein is CASSPRTGGPYEQYF. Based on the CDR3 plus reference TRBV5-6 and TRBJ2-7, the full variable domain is DAGVTQSPTHLIKTRGQQVTLRCSPKSGHDTVSWYQQALGQGPQFIFQYYEEEERQRGNFPDRFSGHQFPNYSSELNVNALLLGDSALYLCASSPRTGGPYEQYFGPGTRLTVT.

The CDR3 loop is CASSLSGTGGYNEQFF. For the CDR3, the DNA is TGTGCCAGCAGCTTATCCGGGACAGGGGGTTACAATGAGCAGTTCTTC. The V call is TRBV7-9, the J call TRBJ2-1; TRBD1 agrees at 11 bases. Germline CDR1 reads SEHNR; CDR2 reads FQNEAQ (reference sequence). The CDR3 spans 16 residues. Trimming cost V 2 bases and J 4 bases; bases outside gene matches: 4.

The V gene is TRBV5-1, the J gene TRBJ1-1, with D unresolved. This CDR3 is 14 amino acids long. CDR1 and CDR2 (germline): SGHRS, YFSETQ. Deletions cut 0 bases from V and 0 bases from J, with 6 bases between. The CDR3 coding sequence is TGCGCCAGCAGCTTGGAGGCGGTGAACACTGAAGCTTTCTTT. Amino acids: CASSLEAVNTEAFF.

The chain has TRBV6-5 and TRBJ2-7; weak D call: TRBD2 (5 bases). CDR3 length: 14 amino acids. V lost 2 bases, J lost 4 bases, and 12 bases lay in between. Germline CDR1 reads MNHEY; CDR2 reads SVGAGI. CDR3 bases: TGTGCCAGCAGTTACAGCGGCAGCCGTTACGAGCAGTACTTC. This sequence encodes CASSYSGSRYEQYF.

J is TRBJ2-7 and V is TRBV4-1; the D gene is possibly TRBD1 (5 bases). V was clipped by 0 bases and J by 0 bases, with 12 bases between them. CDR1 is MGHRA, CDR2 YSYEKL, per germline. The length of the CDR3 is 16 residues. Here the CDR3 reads CASSQEDIPSSYEQYF. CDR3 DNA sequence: TGCGCCAGCAGCCAAGAGGACATACCGAGCTCCTACGAGCAGTACTTC.

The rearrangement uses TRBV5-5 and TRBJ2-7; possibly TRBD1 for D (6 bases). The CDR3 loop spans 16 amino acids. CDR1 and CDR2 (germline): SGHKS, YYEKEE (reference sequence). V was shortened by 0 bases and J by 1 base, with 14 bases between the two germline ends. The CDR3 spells CASSLALFTGSYEQYF. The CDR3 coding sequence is TGTGCCAGCAGCTTGGCCCTATTTACAGGGTCCTACGAGCAGTACTTC.

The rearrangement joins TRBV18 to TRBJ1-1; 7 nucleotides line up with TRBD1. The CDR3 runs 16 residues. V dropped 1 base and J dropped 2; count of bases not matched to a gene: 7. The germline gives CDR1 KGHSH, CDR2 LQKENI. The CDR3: CASSPLNRGGNTEAFF. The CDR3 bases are TGTGCCAGCTCACCACTTAACAGGGGCGGAAACACTGAAGCTTTCTTT.

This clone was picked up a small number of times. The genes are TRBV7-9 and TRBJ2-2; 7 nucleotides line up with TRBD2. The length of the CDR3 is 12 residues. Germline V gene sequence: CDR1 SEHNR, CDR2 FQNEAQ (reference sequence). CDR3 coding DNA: TGTTCCGGTCTAGCGGACACCGGGGAGCTGTTTTTT. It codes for CSGLADTGELFF.

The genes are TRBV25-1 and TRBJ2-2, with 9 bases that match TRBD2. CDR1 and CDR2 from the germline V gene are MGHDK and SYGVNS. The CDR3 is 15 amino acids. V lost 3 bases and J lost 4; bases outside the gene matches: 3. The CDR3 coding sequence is TGTGCCAGCAGTGAGCGGGAGGGCCCCACCGGGGAGCTGTTTTTT. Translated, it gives CASSEREGPTGELFF.